This is a list of T cell receptor beta chains from one sample in a study of regulatory T cells in long-lasting Graves disease. TCRdb redid the calling of the multiplex PCR reads with MiXCR, one entry per CDR3 protein. Of roughly 430,000 distinct CDR3 sequences in the sample, roughly 17% were seen once. The data also belong to a second study, concerning T cells in Graves' hyperthyroidism and ophthalmopathy.

Sequencing was performed on peripheral blood mononuclear cells (PBMCs), taken at new diagnosis, from a patient treated with antithyroid drugs. These receptors all stem from a woman aged 25 to 39 with Graves disease. CDR3s leave out the opening cysteine and the closing phenylalanine or tryptophan. A D gene is named only where the DNA matches it firmly.

V: TRBV28
D: .
CDR3: ATDTGPYTQY

V: TRBV18
D: TRBD1
CDR3: ASSQGATGSTEAF

V: TRBV20-1
D: TRBD2
CDR3: SARLAGGEQF

V: TRBV28
D: .
CDR3: ASSLPKRTYGYT

V: TRBV29-1
D: TRBD2
CDR3: SVTPGLAGEPKETQY

V: TRBV4-3
D: .
CDR3: ASSLRAGGYPEAF

V: TRBV6-2/TRBV6-3
D: .
CDR3: ASSYSITVVTQY

V: TRBV3-1
D: .
CDR3: ASSRGGGGGTEAC

V: TRBV27
D: .
CDR3: ASSLGKNTEAF

V: TRBV27
D: .
CDR3: ASSLKGISNTGELF